The rows below give T cell receptor beta chains drawn from one sample of a study of blood T cell repertoires in COVID-19. This table comes from immunoSEQ multiplex PCR, and its TCRdb copy is limited to in-frame clones, with some not included. In the table there are 250,000 to 300,000 clones, about nine tenths of which are singletons. Sequencing was performed on PBMCs or T cells enriched from blood (not recorded which). The origin of the receptors is a man between 18 and 29 years old who had recovered from COVID-19. The CDR3 runs from the conserved cysteine through the conserved F or W. Fields, in order: D gene, clone size, J gene, V gene, CDR3 DNA, CDR3 protein. D genes are given only for firm matches. Clone size is given for some rows only: seen once, a few or many times, or a class if the clone is expanded.

d_gene: TRBD2
abundance: -
j_gene: TRBJ2-1
v_gene: TRBV7-2
CDR3nt: TGTGCCAGCAGCTCCTGGCGACTAGCGGGGGTATCCTACAATGAGCAGTTCTTC
CDR3aa: CASSSWRLAGVSYNEQFF

d_gene: -
abundance: -
j_gene: TRBJ2-1
v_gene: TRBV18
CDR3nt: TGTGCCAGCTCACCAGTGAGGGCGGCGCTACACAATGAGCAGTTCTTC
CDR3aa: CASSPVRAALHNEQFF

d_gene: -
abundance: few
j_gene: TRBJ1-5
v_gene: TRBV10-2
CDR3nt: TGCGCCAGCAGTGAGTCGAGGGCGGTTCTAGGGCAGCCCCAGCATTTT
CDR3aa: CASSESRAVLGQPQHF

d_gene: -
abundance: -
j_gene: TRBJ1-1
v_gene: TRBV10-1
CDR3nt: TGCGCCAGCAGTGATCTTCCGAGGGGGACTGAAGCTTTCTTT
CDR3aa: CASSDLPRGTEAFF

d_gene: TRBD1
abundance: -
j_gene: TRBJ1-2
v_gene: TRBV5-1
CDR3nt: TGCGCCAGCAGCCGGGACAGGCCTCAGTATGGCTACACCTTC
CDR3aa: CASSRDRPQYGYTF

d_gene: -
abundance: -
j_gene: TRBJ2-5
v_gene: TRBV19
CDR3nt: TGTGCCAGTAGTATAGGGCCTGCGGGGAATCAAGAGACCCAGTACTTC
CDR3aa: CASSIGPAGNQETQYF

d_gene: TRBD2
abundance: -
j_gene: TRBJ2-5
v_gene: TRBV5-4
CDR3nt: TGTGCCAGCAGAGCCGGGACTAATGCTCGCTGGGAGACCCAGTACTTC
CDR3aa: CASRAGTNARWETQYF

d_gene: -
abundance: few
j_gene: TRBJ1-5
v_gene: TRBV27
CDR3nt: TGTGCCAGCAGTTTCGGGGGGGCTAGCAATCAGCCCCAGCATTTT
CDR3aa: CASSFGGASNQPQHF

d_gene: -
abundance: -
j_gene: TRBJ2-4
v_gene: TRBV15
CDR3nt: TGTGCCACCAGCCCACAACGGGTGGGGAGTGTCTTGTTTATAAACATTCAGTACTTC
CDR3aa: CATSPQRVGSVLFINIQYF

d_gene: TRBD1
abundance: -
j_gene: TRBJ1-5
v_gene: TRBV6-1
CDR3nt: TGTGCCAGCAGTGGGGTAAAGACAGGGTTGGGGCAGCCCCAGCATTTT
CDR3aa: CASSGVKTGLGQPQHF

d_gene: TRBD1
abundance: -
j_gene: TRBJ1-2
v_gene: TRBV4-2
CDR3nt: TGTGCCAGCAGCCAAGATTACGCGGACAGGGGATACGGCTACACCTTC
CDR3aa: CASSQDYADRGYGYTF

d_gene: TRBD2
abundance: -
j_gene: TRBJ2-7
v_gene: TRBV3-1/TRBV3-2
CDR3nt: TGTGCCAGCAGCCAAGAGCTAGCGGGCGAGCAGTACTTC
CDR3aa: CASSQELAGEQYF

d_gene: TRBD2
abundance: -
j_gene: TRBJ2-7
v_gene: TRBV19
CDR3nt: TGTGCCAGTAGTTGGGGAACGGGACTAACCTACGAGCAGTACTTC
CDR3aa: CASSWGTGLTYEQYF

d_gene: -
abundance: -
j_gene: TRBJ1-6
v_gene: TRBV5-1
CDR3nt: TGCGCCAGCAGCTTGAACTCCAATAATTCACCCCTCCACTTT
CDR3aa: CASSLNSNNSPLHF

d_gene: TRBD1
abundance: -
j_gene: TRBJ2-1
v_gene: TRBV11-3
CDR3nt: TGTGCCAGCAGCTTACAGGGGGTCAGGGGGAATGAGCAGTTCTTC
CDR3aa: CASSLQGVRGNEQFF

d_gene: -
abundance: -
j_gene: TRBJ1-1
v_gene: TRBV14
CDR3nt: TGTGCCAGCAGCCAAGGATTAGGGAGGAACACTGAAGCTTTCTTT
CDR3aa: CASSQGLGRNTEAFF

d_gene: -
abundance: -
j_gene: TRBJ2-2
v_gene: TRBV12-3/TRBV12-4
CDR3nt: TGTGCCAGCAGGCTAAGGGGCGGGGAGCTGTTTTTT
CDR3aa: CASRLRGGELFF

d_gene: TRBD1
abundance: -
j_gene: TRBJ2-3
v_gene: TRBV7-7
CDR3nt: TGTGCTAGCAGCTTAATAAGACAGGGGGTTATAGATACGCAGTATTTT
CDR3aa: CASSLIRQGVIDTQYF

d_gene: -
abundance: -
j_gene: TRBJ2-3
v_gene: TRBV7-3
CDR3nt: TGTGCCAGCAGCTTATATCAAACATCGGATACGCAGTATTTT
CDR3aa: CASSLYQTSDTQYF

d_gene: -
abundance: -
j_gene: TRBJ1-2
v_gene: TRBV14
CDR3nt: TGTGCCCCCCCCGCCAGGGCTCGCTACACCTTC
CDR3aa: CAPPARARYTF

d_gene: TRBD2
abundance: -
j_gene: TRBJ2-5
v_gene: TRBV11-2
CDR3nt: TGTGCCAGCAGCTTATTCCCCACCAGAGGGAGGGAGGAGACCCAGTACTTC
CDR3aa: CASSLFPTRGREETQYF

d_gene: TRBD1
abundance: -
j_gene: TRBJ2-2
v_gene: TRBV7-3
CDR3nt: TGTGCCAGCCGACAGGGTGTGGGCGGGGAGCTGTTTTTT
CDR3aa: CASRQGVGGELFF

d_gene: TRBD2
abundance: -
j_gene: TRBJ2-1
v_gene: TRBV3-1/TRBV3-2
CDR3nt: TGTGCCAGCAGCCAGACTAGCGGGAGTCACAATGAGCAGTTCTTC
CDR3aa: CASSQTSGSHNEQFF

d_gene: -
abundance: -
j_gene: TRBJ1-3
v_gene: TRBV19
CDR3nt: TGTGCCAGTAGTATTTCCCGGGTTGGAAACACCATATATTTT
CDR3aa: CASSISRVGNTIYF

d_gene: TRBD1
abundance: -
j_gene: TRBJ1-1
v_gene: TRBV5-1
CDR3nt: TGCGCCAGCAGCTCCACAGGGGGCACTGAAGCTTTCTTT
CDR3aa: CASSSTGGTEAFF

d_gene: -
abundance: once
j_gene: TRBJ2-3
v_gene: TRBV30
CDR3nt: TGTGCCTGGAGTCCTGGGCAGCTCGGGAATACGCAGTATTTT
CDR3aa: CAWSPGQLGNTQYF

d_gene: TRBD1
abundance: -
j_gene: TRBJ2-3
v_gene: TRBV28
CDR3nt: TGTGCCAGCGGGACAGGGCTTCGCGATACGCAGTATTTT
CDR3aa: CASGTGLRDTQYF